The 10 T cell receptor beta chains reported below all come from one sample, sequenced in a study of blood T cell repertoires in COVID-19. The method was immunoSEQ multiplex PCR; TCRdb's version includes in-frame clones alone and lacks a portion of them. The sample contains approximately 290,000 clones, about 85% of which appear only once. The sequencing input was peripheral blood. The source of these receptors is a human donor with COVID-19, enrolled during active disease. The donor label of this sample is uncertain.

The rearrangement uses TRBV19 and TRBJ1-1; D is unclear. Germline assignment: CDR1 LNHDA and CDR2 SQIVND (reference sequence). The ends were cut back, 4 bases at V and 5 bases at J, with 11 bases in the middle. CDR3 length: 13 amino acids. The CDR3 DNA reads as TGTGCCAGTAGTAATACGGGAGAAACTGAAGCTTTCTTT. Translated, it gives CASSNTGETEAFF.

The chain links TRBV5-4 to TRBJ2-3; 7 bases map to TRBD1. CDR3 length equals 14 residues. CDR1 is SGHNT, CDR2 YYREEE, per germline (reference sequence). The ends lost 0 bases at V and 6 bases at J; junction bases unmatched: 4. In DNA form, the CDR3 reads TGTGCCAGCAGCTTGGGGTACAGGGGTGATACGCAGTATTTT. Translation gives CASSLGYRGDTQYF.

The chain links TRBV3-1 (or the pseudogene TRBV3-2) to TRBJ1-4, with D possibly being TRBD1 (6 bases). Trimming stripped 2 bases from V and 8 bases from J, with 12 bases between. Germline V gene data show CDR1 as LGHDT and CDR2 as YNNKEL (reference sequence). The CDR3 runs to 14 residues. This chain's CDR3 is CASSQFTGREKLFF. The CDR3 DNA follows: TGTGCCAGCAGCCAATTCACAGGGCGGGAAAAACTGTTTTTT.

About this clone: Distinct nucleotide sequences in the sample also encode this CDR3. The chain recombines TRBV9 with TRBJ2-7, with 7 positions matching TRBD1. The CDR3 spans 15 residues. V trimming: 0 bases; J trimming: 1 base; junction bases outside the gene matches: 4. Germline V gene data show CDR1 as SGDLS and CDR2 as YYNGEE. CDR3 loop: CASSVGAGGSYEQYF. The CDR3 DNA follows: TGTGCCAGCAGCGTAGGGGCAGGGGGATCCTACGAGCAGTACTTC. Full variable domain (missing parts from reference TRBV9 and TRBJ2-7): DSGVTQTPKHLITATGQRVTLRCSPRSGDLSVYWYQQSLDQGLQFLIQYYNGEERAKGNILERFSAQQFPDLHSELNLSSLELGDSALYFCASSVGAGGSYEQYFGPGTRLTVT.

The genes are TRBV11-2 and TRBJ1-1; D remains ambiguous. The V gene's germline CDR1 is SGHAT and CDR2 FQNNGV. V lost 8 bases and J 0 bases, leaving 10 bases between the germline ends. The CDR3 is 13 residues long. As DNA, the CDR3 is TGTGCCAGCGGGCATACAGTGAACACTGAAGCTTTCTTT. Translation: CASGHTVNTEAFF.

The genes are TRBV10-3 and TRBJ2-7, with 8 bases fitting TRBD1. Germline CDR1 reads ENHRY; CDR2 reads SYGVKD. The CDR3 has 15 residues. Trimming at V came to 0 bases and at J to 3 bases, leaving 4 bases not matched to a gene. The CDR3 bases are TGTGCCATCAGTGAGTCGTTAGGACAGGGCTACGAGCAGTACTTC. It codes for CAISESLGQGYEQYF.

This rearrangement joins TRBV12-3 or TRBV12-4 to TRBJ1-4; D perhaps matches TRBD1 (5 bases). V shed 5 bases and J shed 5 bases, with 9 bases lying between them. The CDR3 is 13 amino acids. The CDR3 region has the DNA TGTGCCAGCAGTCGGGGGGAGAATGAAAAACTGTTTTTT. Its translation is CASSRGENEKLFF.

The chain is built from TRBV3-1 (or the pseudogene TRBV3-2) and TRBJ2-1, with 8 positions matching TRBD1. The CDR3 covers 16 residues. After removal of 0 bases from V and 12 bases from J, the junction contained 13 bases not matched to a gene. Germline V lookup: CDR1 LGHDT, CDR2 YNNKEL (reference sequence). CDR3 DNA sequence: TGTGCCAGCAGCCAAGAGGTATTTACAGGGGGTGGTCGGCAGTTCTTC. Encoded protein: CASSQEVFTGGGRQFF.

The chain employs TRBV19 and TRBJ1-4; 9 bases map to TRBD1. Per the germline V gene, CDR1 is LNHDA and CDR2 is SQIVND (reference sequence). The CDR3 is 16 amino acids. Germline trimming cut 5 bases from V and 4 bases from J; bases unmatched to any gene: 8. CDR3 DNA: TGTGCCAGTAGTTCGAACCGGGACAGGGATAATGAAAAACTGTTTTTT. This encodes CASSSNRDRDNEKLFF.

A few counts support this clone. The chain uses TRBV21-1 and TRBJ2-1; the D call of TRBD2 is as the table states it, not checked on the DNA. TRBV21-1 is termed a pseudogene. The CDR3 loop spans 15 amino acids. The CDR3 here is CASSESGRAYNEQFF. The CDR3 bases are TGTGCCAGCAGCGAAAGCGGGAGGGCCTACAATGAGCAGTTCTTC.